This TCR beta chain was captured by sequencing in a study of regulatory T cells in long-lasting Graves disease. Study results and limitations: When disease was persistent, TRBV28, TRBJ1-2 and TRBJ2-5 were the favored segments.

Construction of the TCR beta libraries employed iRepertoire HTBI primers in conjunction with Arm-PCR of CDR3 regions. Each CDR3 protein gets one entry after TCRdb re-called the multiplex PCR reads with MiXCR. There are around 450,000 distinct CDR3 sequences in the sample; under 25% occur only once, and around 7% lies in the top ten. The V gene lost 0 bases and the J gene lost 4 bases, with 21 bases spanning the gap. Germline CDR1 SNHLY, CDR2 FYNNEI. The CDR3 has 19 residues. As for time point: persistent/refractory GD, antithyroid drugs over 5 years with positive TRAb. PBMC-extracted RNA yielded the TCR library. On this clonotype: As yet, its antigen is unknown.

The chain joins TRBV2 to TRBJ1-4, with a weak D call TRBD1 (5 bases). Sequencing used peripheral blood mononuclear cells (PBMCs), obtained when the disease was refractory, from a patient treated with antithyroid drugs. This sequence originates from a female donor with Graves disease. The CDR3 DNA reads TGTGCCAGCAGTGAAGCGCCCCCGACAGAGCCTAGGGTTAATGAAAAACTGTTTTTT. Protein product: CASSEAPPTEPRVNEKLFF.